Listed below are T cell receptor beta chains from one sample, sequenced in a study of T cell responses to AZD1222 COVID-19 vaccine. Sequencing used immunoSEQ multiplex PCR; TCRdb keeps in-frame clones, though not all of them. The profile covers roughly 92,000 clones, with about 89% appearing a single time and roughly 5.2% taken by the ten largest. The specimen was peripheral blood, collected 28 days after the second AZD1222 dose. The receptors stem from an adult who received the AZD1222 COVID-19 vaccine. Both conserved end residues are part of each CDR3. A D gene is named only where the DNA matches it firmly. Clone size is given for some rows only: seen once, a few or many times, or a class if the clone is expanded.

j_call: TRBJ2-5
clone_size: .
d_call: .
v_call: TRBV2
cdr3_nt: TGTGCCAGCATGGGGACTTCATCAGAGACCCAGTACTTC
cdr3_aa: CASMGTSSETQYF

j_call: TRBJ1-4
clone_size: .
d_call: .
v_call: TRBV29-1
cdr3_nt: TGCAGCGTCGGGGATGAAAAACTGTTTTTT
cdr3_aa: CSVGDEKLFF

j_call: TRBJ1-4
clone_size: .
d_call: TRBD1
v_call: TRBV6-5
cdr3_nt: TGTGCCAGCCACAGGGGGCAGGAAAAACTGTTTTTT
cdr3_aa: CASHRGQEKLFF

j_call: TRBJ2-3
clone_size: .
d_call: TRBD2
v_call: TRBV11-1
cdr3_nt: TGTGCCAGCAGCTCACGGACTAGCGGGGGAGCAGATACGCAGTATTTT
cdr3_aa: CASSSRTSGGADTQYF

j_call: TRBJ1-2
clone_size: .
d_call: TRBD1
v_call: TRBV7-9
cdr3_nt: TGTGCCAGCAGCCCGCGGGACAGCTATGGCTACACCTTC
cdr3_aa: CASSPRDSYGYTF

j_call: TRBJ2-7
clone_size: .
d_call: TRBD2
v_call: TRBV5-1
cdr3_nt: TGCGCCAGCAGCTTGGGCGTCCTAGCGGGGAGCTACGAGCAGTACTTC
cdr3_aa: CASSLGVLAGSYEQYF

j_call: TRBJ2-1
clone_size: .
d_call: TRBD2
v_call: TRBV3-1/TRBV3-2
cdr3_nt: TGTGCCAGCAGCCAGGTGAGCGGGGCATTCTACAATGAGCAGTTCTTC
cdr3_aa: CASSQVSGAFYNEQFF

j_call: TRBJ2-7
clone_size: .
d_call: .
v_call: TRBV5-1
cdr3_nt: TGCGCCAGCAGCTTGGGTGACAGAGAGGCCGAGCAGTACTTC
cdr3_aa: CASSLGDREAEQYF

j_call: TRBJ2-3
clone_size: .
d_call: TRBD2
v_call: TRBV7-3
cdr3_nt: TGTGCCAGCAGCGTCGGACTAGCGCTCACAGATACGCAGTATTTT
cdr3_aa: CASSVGLALTDTQYF

j_call: TRBJ1-5
clone_size: .
d_call: .
v_call: TRBV6-1
cdr3_nt: TGTGCCAGCAGTGAAGATTGGTTAGTAGGCAATCAGCCCCAGCATTTT
cdr3_aa: CASSEDWLVGNQPQHF

j_call: TRBJ2-3
clone_size: .
d_call: TRBD2
v_call: TRBV3-1/TRBV3-2
cdr3_nt: TGTGCCAGCAGCCAAGGGGGTAGCGGGGCTAGCACAGATACGCAGTATTTT
cdr3_aa: CASSQGGSGASTDTQYF

j_call: TRBJ1-1
clone_size: .
d_call: .
v_call: TRBV6-6
cdr3_nt: TGTGCCAGCAGTTCGCACATGGACACTGAAGCTTTCTTT
cdr3_aa: CASSSHMDTEAFF

j_call: TRBJ1-5
clone_size: .
d_call: .
v_call: TRBV6-2/TRBV6-3
cdr3_nt: TGTGCCAGCAGTATAAGGCTCAGAGGCAATCAGCCCCAGCATTTT
cdr3_aa: CASSIRLRGNQPQHF

j_call: TRBJ2-1
clone_size: .
d_call: .
v_call: TRBV6-5
cdr3_nt: TGTGCCAGCAGTCGACAGAGCCGCTCCTACAATGAGCAGTTCTTC
cdr3_aa: CASSRQSRSYNEQFF

j_call: TRBJ1-4
clone_size: .
d_call: .
v_call: TRBV30
cdr3_nt: TGTGCCTGGAGTGTTTGGGGGACTAATGAAAAACTGTTTTTT
cdr3_aa: CAWSVWGTNEKLFF

j_call: TRBJ1-6
clone_size: .
d_call: .
v_call: TRBV11-2
cdr3_nt: TGTGCCAGCAGCTCAGGAAATCCCTATAATTCACCCCTCCACTTT
cdr3_aa: CASSSGNPYNSPLHF

j_call: TRBJ1-4
clone_size: .
d_call: .
v_call: TRBV12-2
cdr3_nt: TGTGCAAGTCGCTTAGACTCGACAGGGGGAATCCGCCCTTATGAAAAACTGTTTTTT
cdr3_aa: CASRLDSTGGIRPYEKLFF

j_call: TRBJ1-2
clone_size: .
d_call: TRBD1
v_call: TRBV6-6
cdr3_nt: TGTGCCAGCACCGACAGGGGGCGAGGCTATGGCTACACCTTC
cdr3_aa: CASTDRGRGYGYTF

j_call: TRBJ2-1
clone_size: .
d_call: TRBD2
v_call: TRBV9
cdr3_nt: TGTGCCAGCAGCGCTAGCGGGGGGGACAATGAGCAGTTCTTC
cdr3_aa: CASSASGGDNEQFF

j_call: TRBJ1-1
clone_size: .
d_call: .
v_call: TRBV18
cdr3_nt: TGTGCCAGCTCACCTCCGCGGAACACTGAAGCTTTCTTT
cdr3_aa: CASSPPRNTEAFF

j_call: TRBJ1-1
clone_size: .
d_call: .
v_call: TRBV5-4
cdr3_nt: TGTGCCAGCAGCTTGGGGCAAGTGAACACTGAAGCTTTCTTT
cdr3_aa: CASSLGQVNTEAFF

j_call: TRBJ2-5
clone_size: .
d_call: TRBD2
v_call: TRBV9
cdr3_nt: TGTGCCAGCAGCCCCGGAGGTAGCGGGGGGGCCCAAGAGACCCAGTACTTC
cdr3_aa: CASSPGGSGGAQETQYF

j_call: TRBJ2-2
clone_size: once
d_call: .
v_call: TRBV29-1
cdr3_nt: TGCAGCGTACTGACAGGGGAGGGAAACACCGGGGAGCTGTTTTTT
cdr3_aa: CSVLTGEGNTGELFF